The clone carrying this T cell receptor beta chain came up many times. The data stem from a study of identical twins. Each CDR3 protein is one row after TCRdb ran MiXCR on the 5' RACE reads. This table holds more than 650,000 distinct CDR3 sequences, 6.1% found once. This receptor was identified in a man aged 18 to 35 in good health. Material: naive T cells sorted from blood.

CDR3 bases: TGTGCCAGCAGCCTAGGGGCGGCCTCAGGGACCCAGCATTTT. It encodes CASSLGAASGTQHF. The chain employs TRBV27 and TRBJ1-5, with TRBD1 as a possible D gene (5 bases). This CDR3 has 14 residues. CDR1 and CDR2 (germline): MNHEY, SMNVEV (reference sequence). V was trimmed by 6 bases and J by 11 bases, leaving 20 bases between them.